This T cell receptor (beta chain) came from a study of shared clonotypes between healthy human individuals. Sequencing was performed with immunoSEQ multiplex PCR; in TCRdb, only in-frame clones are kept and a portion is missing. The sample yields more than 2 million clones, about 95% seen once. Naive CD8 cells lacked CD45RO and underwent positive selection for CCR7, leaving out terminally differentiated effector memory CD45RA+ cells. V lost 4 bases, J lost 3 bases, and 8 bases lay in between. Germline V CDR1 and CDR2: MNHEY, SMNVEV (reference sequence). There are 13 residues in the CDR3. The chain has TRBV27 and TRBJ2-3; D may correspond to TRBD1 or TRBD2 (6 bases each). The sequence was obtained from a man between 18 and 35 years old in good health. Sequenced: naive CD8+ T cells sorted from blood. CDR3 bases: TGTGCCAGCAGTTGGGGGGCTACAGATACGCAGTATTTT. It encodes CASSWGATDTQYF.